This T cell receptor beta chain was captured in a study of shared clonotypes between healthy human individuals. Study results and caveats: Around 5% of naive CD4 clonotypes were shared across a handful of donors.

Produced via immunoSEQ multiplex PCR; TCRdb's table is partial and in-frame only. The repertoire consists of hundreds of thousands of clones, with approximately 79% occurring once and the leading ten covering over 1.5%. This CDR3 spans 13 amino acids. In the case of this clone: Its antigen is currently unknown.

The genes are TRBV1 and TRBJ2-2. TRBV1 is an annotated pseudogene. The material sequenced was memory CD4+ T cells sorted from blood. The subset: CD45RA-negative fraction. The sequence was collected from a woman in her 30s in good health. This chain's CDR3 is CTSSQEFTGELFF. DNA of the CDR3: TGCACCAGCAGCCAAGAATTCACCGGGGAGCTGTTTTTT.